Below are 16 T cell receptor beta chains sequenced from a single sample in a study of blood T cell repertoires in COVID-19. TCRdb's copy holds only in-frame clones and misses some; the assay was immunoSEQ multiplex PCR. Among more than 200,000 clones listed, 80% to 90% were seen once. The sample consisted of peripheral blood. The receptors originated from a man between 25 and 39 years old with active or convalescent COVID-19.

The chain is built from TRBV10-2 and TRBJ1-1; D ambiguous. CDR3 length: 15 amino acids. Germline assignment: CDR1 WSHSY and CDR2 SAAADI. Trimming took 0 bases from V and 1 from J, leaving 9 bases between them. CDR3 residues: CASSESGYRNTEAFF. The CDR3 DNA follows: TGCGCCAGCAGTGAGTCGGGCTATCGGAACACTGAAGCTTTCTTT.

The CDR3 sequence: CASSLGAGGGNGEAFF. In nucleotides, the CDR3 is TGCGCCAGCAGCCTCGGGGCAGGGGGCGGTAACGGTGAAGCTTTCTTT. This chain joins TRBV5-1 and TRBJ1-1, with 8 bases aligning to TRBD1. Germline trimming cut 4 bases from V and 7 bases from J; bases unmatched to any gene: 15. Germline V gene sequence: CDR1 SGHRS, CDR2 YFSETQ. The CDR3 sequence is 16 residues long.

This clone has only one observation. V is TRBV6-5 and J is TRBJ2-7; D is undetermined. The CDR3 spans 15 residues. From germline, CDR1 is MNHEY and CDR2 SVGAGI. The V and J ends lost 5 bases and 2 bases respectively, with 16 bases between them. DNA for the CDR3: TGTGCCAGCAGTCCCCTCGGCAGGCGCGCCTACGAGCAGTACTTC. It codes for CASSPLGRRAYEQYF.

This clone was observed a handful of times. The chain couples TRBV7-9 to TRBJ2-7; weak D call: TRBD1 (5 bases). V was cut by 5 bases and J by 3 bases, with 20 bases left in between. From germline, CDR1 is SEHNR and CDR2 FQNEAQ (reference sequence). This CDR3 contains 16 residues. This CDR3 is CASSPPFRQGFYEQYF. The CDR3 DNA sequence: TGTGCCAGCAGCCCCCCCTTTCGGCAGGGATTCTACGAGCAGTACTTC. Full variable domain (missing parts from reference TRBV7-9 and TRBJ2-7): DTGVSQNPRHKITKRGQNVTFRCDPISEHNRLYWYRQTLGQGPEFLTYFQNEAQLEKSRLLSDRFSAERPKGSFSTLEIQRTEQGDSAMYLCASSPPFRQGFYEQYFGPGTRLTVT.

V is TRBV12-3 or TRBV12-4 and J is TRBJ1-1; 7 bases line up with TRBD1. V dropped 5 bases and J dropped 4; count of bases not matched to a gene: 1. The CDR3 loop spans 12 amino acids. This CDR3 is CASSDRATEAFF. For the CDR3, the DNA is TGTGCCAGCAGTGACAGGGCCACTGAAGCTTTCTTT.

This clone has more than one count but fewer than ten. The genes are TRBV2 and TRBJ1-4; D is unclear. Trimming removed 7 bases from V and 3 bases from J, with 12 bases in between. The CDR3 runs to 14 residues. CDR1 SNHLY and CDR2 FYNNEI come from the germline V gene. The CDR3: CASKIHAANEKLFF. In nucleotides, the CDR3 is TGTGCCAGCAAGATCCACGCGGCTAATGAAAAACTGTTTTTT.

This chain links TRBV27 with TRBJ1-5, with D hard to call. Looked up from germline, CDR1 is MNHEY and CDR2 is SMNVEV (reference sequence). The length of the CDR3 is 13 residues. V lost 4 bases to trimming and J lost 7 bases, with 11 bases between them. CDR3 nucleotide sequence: TGTGCCAGCAGTTGGGAGGGCGGCCAGCCCCAGCATTTT. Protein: CASSWEGGQPQHF.

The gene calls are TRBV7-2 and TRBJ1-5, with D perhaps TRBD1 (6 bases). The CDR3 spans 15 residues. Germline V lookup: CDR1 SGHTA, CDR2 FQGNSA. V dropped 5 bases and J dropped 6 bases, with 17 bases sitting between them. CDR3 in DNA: TGTGCCAGCAGCGGTCTCACAGGGAATACTCAGCCCCAGCATTTT. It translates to CASSGLTGNTQPQHF.

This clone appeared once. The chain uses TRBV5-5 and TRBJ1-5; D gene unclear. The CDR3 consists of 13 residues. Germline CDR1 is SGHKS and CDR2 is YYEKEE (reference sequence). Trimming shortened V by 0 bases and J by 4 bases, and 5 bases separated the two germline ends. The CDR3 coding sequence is TGTGCCAGCAGCTTGGGGGAGAATCAGCCCCAGCATTTT. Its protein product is CASSLGENQPQHF.

CDR3 sequence (DNA): TGCGCCATCCTCTTGGCGCGGACACAGAGCTCCTACGAGCAGTACTTC. This gives the protein CAILLARTQSSYEQYF. V and J are TRBV23-1 and TRBJ2-7, with D possibly being TRBD1 (5 bases). TRBV23-1 is an open reading frame, and its role is uncertain. Trimming took 10 bases from V and 0 from J, leaving 22 bases between them. The CDR3 has 16 residues.

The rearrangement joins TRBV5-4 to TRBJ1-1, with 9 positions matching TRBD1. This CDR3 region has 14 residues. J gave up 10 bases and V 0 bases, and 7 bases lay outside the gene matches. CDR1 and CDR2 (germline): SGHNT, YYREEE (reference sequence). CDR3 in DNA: TGTGCCAGCAGCTTGGGGACAGGGGAAAGCTTAGCTTTCTTT. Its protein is CASSLGTGESLAFF.

The CDR3 coding sequence is TGTGCCAGCACCCGGGACTCCTACAATGAGCAGTTCTTC. It encodes CASTRDSYNEQFF. J is TRBJ2-1 and V is TRBV6-5, with a weak D call TRBD2 (5 bases). Germline-derived CDR1 and CDR2 are MNHEY and SVGAGI. V lost 7 bases and J 0 bases, leaving 7 bases between the germline ends. The CDR3 loop spans 13 amino acids.

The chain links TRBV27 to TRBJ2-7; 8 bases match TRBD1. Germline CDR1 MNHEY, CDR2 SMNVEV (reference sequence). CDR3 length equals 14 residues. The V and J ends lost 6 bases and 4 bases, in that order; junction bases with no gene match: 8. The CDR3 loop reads CASRPDREGYEQYF. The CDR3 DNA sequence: TGTGCCAGCAGACCGGACAGGGAAGGGTACGAGCAGTACTTC.

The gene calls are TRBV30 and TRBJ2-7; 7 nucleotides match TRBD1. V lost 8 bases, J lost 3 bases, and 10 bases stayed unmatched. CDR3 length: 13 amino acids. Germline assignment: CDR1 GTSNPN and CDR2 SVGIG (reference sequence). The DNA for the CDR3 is TGTGCCGGGGGAAGGGACAGTGTCTACGAGCAGTACTTC. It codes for CAGGRDSVYEQYF.

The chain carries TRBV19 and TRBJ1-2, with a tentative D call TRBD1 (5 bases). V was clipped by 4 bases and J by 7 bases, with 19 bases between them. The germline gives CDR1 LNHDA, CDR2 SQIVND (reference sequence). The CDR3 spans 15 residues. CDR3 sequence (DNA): TGTGCCAGTAGTAGGTCCCCCCCGGGGGGAAGTGGCTACACCTTC. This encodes CASSRSPPGGSGYTF.

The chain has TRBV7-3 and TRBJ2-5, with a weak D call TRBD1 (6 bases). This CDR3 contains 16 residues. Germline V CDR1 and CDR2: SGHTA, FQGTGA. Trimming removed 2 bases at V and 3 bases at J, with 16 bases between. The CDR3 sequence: CASSLLPGAKKETQYF. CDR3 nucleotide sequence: TGTGCCAGCAGCTTACTTCCAGGGGCGAAGAAAGAGACCCAGTACTTC.